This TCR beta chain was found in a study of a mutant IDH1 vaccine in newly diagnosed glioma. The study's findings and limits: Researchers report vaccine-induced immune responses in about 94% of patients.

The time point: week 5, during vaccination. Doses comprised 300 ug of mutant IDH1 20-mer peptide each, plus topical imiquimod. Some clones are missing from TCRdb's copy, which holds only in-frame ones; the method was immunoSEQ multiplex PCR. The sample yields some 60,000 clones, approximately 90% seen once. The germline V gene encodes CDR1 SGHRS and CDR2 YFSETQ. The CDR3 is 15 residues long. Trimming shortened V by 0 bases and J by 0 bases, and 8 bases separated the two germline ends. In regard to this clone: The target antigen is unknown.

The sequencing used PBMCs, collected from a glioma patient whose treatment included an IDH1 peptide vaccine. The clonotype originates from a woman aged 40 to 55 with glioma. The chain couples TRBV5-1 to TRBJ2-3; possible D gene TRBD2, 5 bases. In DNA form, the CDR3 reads TGCGCCAGCAGCTTGGGAGGGAGCAGCACAGATACGCAGTATTTT. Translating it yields CASSLGGSSTDTQYF. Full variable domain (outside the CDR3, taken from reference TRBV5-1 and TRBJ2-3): KAGVTQTPRYLIKTRGQQVTLSCSPISGHRSVSWYQQTPGQGLQFLFEYFSETQRNKGNFPGRFSGRQFSNSRSEMNVSTLELGDSALYLCASSLGGSSTDTQYFGPGTRLTVL.